This T cell receptor (beta chain) is drawn from a study of T-cell memory formation after mild COVID-19. General study results and limits: For contracting clones, CD4+ ones sat mainly in CM and EM, CD8+ in EMRA.

There are a few counts of this clonotype. The antigen is undetermined. Trimming stripped 4 bases from V and 2 bases from J, with 13 bases between. There are 16 residues in the CDR3. Germline V gene lookup returns CDR1 SGHDT and CDR2 YYEEEE. TCRdb independently ran MiXCR on the 5' RACE reads; one entry per CDR3 protein. The sample lists about 270,000 distinct CDR3 sequences, approximately 18% occurring once. Specimen: PBMCs or a T cell subset sorted from them (not recorded which). The clonotype originates from a man between 18 and 29 years old who had mild COVID-19 (a few samples of this study predate the infection). Cell type and time point are not known. The rearrangement links TRBV5-6 to TRBJ2-6; D assignment may be TRBD1 or TRBD2 (5 bases each). CDR3 coding DNA: TGTGCCAGCAGCCCGGACGGGGCCCCTGGGGCCAACGTCCTGACTTTC. It translates to CASSPDGAPGANVLTF.